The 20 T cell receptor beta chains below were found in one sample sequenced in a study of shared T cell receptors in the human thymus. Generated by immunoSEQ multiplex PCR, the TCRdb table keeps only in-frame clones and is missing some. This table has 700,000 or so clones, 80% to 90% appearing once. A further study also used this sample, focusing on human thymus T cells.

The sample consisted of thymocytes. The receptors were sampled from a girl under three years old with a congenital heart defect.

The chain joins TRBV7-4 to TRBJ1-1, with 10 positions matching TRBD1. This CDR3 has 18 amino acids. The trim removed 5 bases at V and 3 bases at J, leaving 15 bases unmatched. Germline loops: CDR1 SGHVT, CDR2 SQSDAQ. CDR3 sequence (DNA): TGTGCCAGCAGCCGCCGGGACAGGGGCTCGAGAAGGGACACTGAAGCTTTCTTT. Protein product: CASSRRDRGSRRDTEAFF.

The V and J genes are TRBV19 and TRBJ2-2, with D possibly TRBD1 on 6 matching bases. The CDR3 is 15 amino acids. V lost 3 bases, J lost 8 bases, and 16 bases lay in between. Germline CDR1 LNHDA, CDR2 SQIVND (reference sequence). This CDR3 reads CASSMVGEGDGELFF. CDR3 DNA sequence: TGTGCCAGTAGTATGGTGGGAGAGGGGGATGGGGAGCTGTTTTTT.

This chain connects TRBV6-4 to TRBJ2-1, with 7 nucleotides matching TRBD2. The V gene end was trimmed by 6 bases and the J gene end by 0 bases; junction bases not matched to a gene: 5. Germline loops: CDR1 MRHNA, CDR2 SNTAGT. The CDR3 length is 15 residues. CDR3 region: CASRRDYLSYNEQFF. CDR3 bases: TGTGCCAGCAGAAGGGACTACCTCTCCTACAATGAGCAGTTCTTC.

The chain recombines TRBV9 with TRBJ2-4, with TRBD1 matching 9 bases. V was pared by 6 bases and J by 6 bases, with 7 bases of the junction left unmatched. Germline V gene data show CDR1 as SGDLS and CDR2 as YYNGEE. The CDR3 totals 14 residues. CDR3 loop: CASIEPGQGNIQYF. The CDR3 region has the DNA TGTGCCAGCATCGAACCGGGACAGGGAAACATTCAGTACTTC.

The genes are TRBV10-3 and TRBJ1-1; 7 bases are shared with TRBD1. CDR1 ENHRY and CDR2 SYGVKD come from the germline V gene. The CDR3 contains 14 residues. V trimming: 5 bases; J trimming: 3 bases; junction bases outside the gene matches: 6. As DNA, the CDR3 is TGTGCCATCAGTCCCGGGACAGACTACACTGAAGCTTTCTTT. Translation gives CAISPGTDYTEAFF.

CDR3 sequence: CASRSRNGDGGYSPLHF. The CDR3 DNA reads as TGTGCCAGCAGATCAAGGAACGGGGATGGGGGGTATTCACCCCTCCACTTT. J is TRBJ1-6 and V is TRBV5-6; a possible D gene is TRBD1 (5 bases). Germline assignment: CDR1 SGHDT and CDR2 YYEEEE. The CDR3 loop spans 17 amino acids. Trimming pared 5 bases from V and 8 bases from J, leaving 23 bases between.

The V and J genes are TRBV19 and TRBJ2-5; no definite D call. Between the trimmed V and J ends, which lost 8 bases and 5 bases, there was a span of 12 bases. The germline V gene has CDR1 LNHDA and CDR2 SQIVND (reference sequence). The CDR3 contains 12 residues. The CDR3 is CASGRVRETQYF. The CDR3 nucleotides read TGTGCCAGTGGCCGCGTGCGGGAGACCCAGTACTTC. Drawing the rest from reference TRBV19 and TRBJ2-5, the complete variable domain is DGGITQSPKYLFRKEGQNVTLSCEQNLNHDAMYWYRQDPGQGLRLIYYSQIVNDFQKGDIAEGYSVSREKKESFPLTVTSAQKNPTAFYLCASGRVRETQYFGPGTRLLVL.

CDR3 sequence reads: CASRSGQESYEQYF. The CDR3 DNA sequence: TGTGCCAGCCGTTCGGGACAGGAGTCCTACGAGCAGTACTTC. The V and J genes are TRBV5-4 and TRBJ2-7; 8 bases agree with TRBD1. This CDR3 is built from 14 residues. Germline values: CDR1 SGHNT, CDR2 YYREEE (reference sequence). The V and J ends lost 7 bases and 1 base, in that order; junction bases with no gene match: 7.

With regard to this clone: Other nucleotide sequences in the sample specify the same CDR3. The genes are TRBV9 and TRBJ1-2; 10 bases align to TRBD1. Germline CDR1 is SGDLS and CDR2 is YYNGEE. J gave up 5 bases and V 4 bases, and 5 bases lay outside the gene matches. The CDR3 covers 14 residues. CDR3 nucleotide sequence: TGTGCCAGCAGCCCAAGGGACAGGGGTTATGGCTACACCTTC. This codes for CASSPRDRGYGYTF.

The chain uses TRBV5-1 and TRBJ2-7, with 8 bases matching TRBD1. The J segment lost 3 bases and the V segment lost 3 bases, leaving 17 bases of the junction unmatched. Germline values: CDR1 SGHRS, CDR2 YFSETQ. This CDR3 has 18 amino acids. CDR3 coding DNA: TGCGCCAGCAGCTCCAAACCGGGACAGGAGTGGGCTTTCTACGAGCAGTACTTC. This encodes CASSSKPGQEWAFYEQYF.

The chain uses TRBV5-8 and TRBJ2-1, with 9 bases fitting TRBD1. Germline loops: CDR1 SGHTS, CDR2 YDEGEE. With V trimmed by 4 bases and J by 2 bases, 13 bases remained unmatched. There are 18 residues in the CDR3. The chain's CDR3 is CASSRDREVTGTYNEQFF. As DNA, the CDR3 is TGTGCCAGCAGCCGGGACAGGGAGGTTACGGGAACCTACAATGAGCAGTTCTTC. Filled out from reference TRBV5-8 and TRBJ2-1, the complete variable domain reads EAGVTQSPTHLIKTRGQQATLRCSPISGHTSVYWYQQALGLGLQFLLWYDEGEERNRGNFPPRFSGRQFPNYSSELNVNALELEDSALYLCASSRDREVTGTYNEQFFGPGTRLTVL.

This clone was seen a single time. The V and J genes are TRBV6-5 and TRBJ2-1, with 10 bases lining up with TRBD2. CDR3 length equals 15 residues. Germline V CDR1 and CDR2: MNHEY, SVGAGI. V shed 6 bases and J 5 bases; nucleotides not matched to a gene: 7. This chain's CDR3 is CASSRGLAANNEQFF. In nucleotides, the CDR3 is TGTGCCAGCAGCCGTGGACTAGCGGCCAACAATGAGCAGTTCTTC.

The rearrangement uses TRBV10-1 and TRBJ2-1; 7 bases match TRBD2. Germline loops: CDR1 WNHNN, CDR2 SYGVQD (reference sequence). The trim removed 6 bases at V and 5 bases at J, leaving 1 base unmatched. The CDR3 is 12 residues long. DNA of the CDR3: TGCGCCAGCAGCGGGGGGAACAATGAGCAGTTCTTC. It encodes CASSGGNNEQFF.

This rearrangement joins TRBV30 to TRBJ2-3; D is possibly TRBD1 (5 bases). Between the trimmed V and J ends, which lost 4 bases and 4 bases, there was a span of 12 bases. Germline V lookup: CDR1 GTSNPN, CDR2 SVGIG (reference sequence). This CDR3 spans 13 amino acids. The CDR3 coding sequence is TGTGCCTGGAATGCAAAACAGGCAGATACGCAGTATTTT. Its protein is CAWNAKQADTQYF.

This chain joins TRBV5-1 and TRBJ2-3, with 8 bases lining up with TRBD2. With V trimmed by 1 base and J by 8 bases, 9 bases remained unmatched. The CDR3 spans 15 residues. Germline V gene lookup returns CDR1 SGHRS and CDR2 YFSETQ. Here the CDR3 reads CASSLLTGLEATQYF. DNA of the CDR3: TGCGCCAGCAGCTTGCTCACGGGACTAGAGGCTACGCAGTATTTT.

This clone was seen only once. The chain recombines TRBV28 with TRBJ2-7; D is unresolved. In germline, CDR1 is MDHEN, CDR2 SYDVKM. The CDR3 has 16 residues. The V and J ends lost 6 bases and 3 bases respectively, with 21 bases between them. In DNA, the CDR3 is TGTGCCAGCAGAAAAACAAAGAACAATCGCGGCTACGAGCAGTACTTC. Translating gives CASRKTKNNRGYEQYF.

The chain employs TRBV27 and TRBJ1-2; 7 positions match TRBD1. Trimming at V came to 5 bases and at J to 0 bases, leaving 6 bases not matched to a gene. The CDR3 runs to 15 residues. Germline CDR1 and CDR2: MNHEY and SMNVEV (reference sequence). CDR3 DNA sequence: TGTGCCAGCAGTCCCCGGGACAGCCCTAACTATGGCTACACCTTC. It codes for CASSPRDSPNYGYTF.

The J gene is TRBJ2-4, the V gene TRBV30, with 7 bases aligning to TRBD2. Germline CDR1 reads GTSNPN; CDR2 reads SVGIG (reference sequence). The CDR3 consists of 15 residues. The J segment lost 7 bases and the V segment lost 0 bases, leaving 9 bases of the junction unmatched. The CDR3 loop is CAWSVSRGSWNIQYF. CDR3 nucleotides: TGTGCCTGGAGTGTATCGCGGGGGTCGTGGAACATTCAGTACTTC.

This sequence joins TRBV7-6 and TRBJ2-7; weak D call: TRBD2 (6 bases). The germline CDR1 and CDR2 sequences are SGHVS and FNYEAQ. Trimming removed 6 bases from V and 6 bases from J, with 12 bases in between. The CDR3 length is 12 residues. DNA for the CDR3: TGTGCCAGCAGTCTTAGGGGAGGCGAGCAGTACTTC. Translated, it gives CASSLRGGEQYF.

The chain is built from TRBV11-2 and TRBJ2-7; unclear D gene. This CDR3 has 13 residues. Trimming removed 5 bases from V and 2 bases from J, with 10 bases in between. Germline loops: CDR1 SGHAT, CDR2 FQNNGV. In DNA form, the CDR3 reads TGTGCCAGCAGCCCGAGAGGAGCCTACGAGCAGTACTTC. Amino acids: CASSPRGAYEQYF. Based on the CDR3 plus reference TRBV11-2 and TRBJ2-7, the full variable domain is EAGVAQSPRYKIIEKRQSVAFWCNPISGHATLYWYQQILGQGPKLLIQFQNNGVVDDSQLPKDRFSAERLKGVDSTLKIQPAKLEDSAVYLCASSPRGAYEQYFGPGTRLTVT.